The TCR beta chain under discussion was sequenced for a study of beta chain features in type 1 diabetes. Whole-study findings and limits: A potential PCR bias toward shorter templates would be equal in patient and control samples. TCRB CDR3s from Type 1 diabetes patients were moderately but significantly shorter in all four CD4+ subsets. Patients showed naive, central memory and Treg TCRB repertoires that appeared more similar than those of healthy donors.

Of the isolated RNA, all was reverse transcribed, and so the sequenced material was expressed TCRB transcripts. Some 3.8 million reads, on average, came from each naive, central memory and regulatory T cell sample. The assay was immunoSEQ multiplex PCR, and TCRdb's table has in-frame clones only and misses some. The table shows 600,000 to 750,000 clones, with approximately 13% occurring only once. A word on this clone: Its specificity is not known. This sample includes further DNA sequences coding for the same CDR3.

This CDR3 has 11 residues. Trimming took 5 bases from V and 3 from J, leaving 7 bases between them. Germline-derived CDR1 and CDR2 are DFQATT and SNEGSKA (reference sequence). Sequencing input: naive CD4+ T cells from blood. The sequence was collected from a man aged 30-40 years with type 1 diabetes. This chain uses TRBV20-1 with TRBJ1-2; D is unresolved. The CDR3 coding sequence is TGCAGTGCTCGGGGAGACTATGGCTACACCTTC. Amino acids: CSARGDYGYTF.